This T cell receptor beta chain was recovered during a study of blood T cells in healthy people across ages. General observations from the study: Researchers deemed the diversity estimates from one million T cells underestimates.

This clonotype was seen more than once but under ten times. Its specificity is unknown. Next came a second PCR, run for about 6 to 11 cycles, which used a sample-barcoded 5' primer along with a J-beta primer mix. TCRdb re-derived calls from the 5' RACE reads in MiXCR, one entry per CDR3 protein. The sample carries 1.5 million to 2 million distinct CDR3 sequences, 28% recorded once. Caucasian individuals from Russia who were healthy and aged about 6 to 90 acted as donors. A minimum of 5 micrograms of total RNA was extracted per sample. The CDR3 has 17 residues. The source is a woman aged 25-40 years in good health. The sample comprised blood. The chain links TRBV21-1 to TRBJ1-5. TRBV21-1 is reported as a pseudogene. The CDR3 sequence: CASSKVMGRVSNQPQHF. The CDR3 bases are TGTGCCAGCAGCAAAGTCATGGGGAGGGTGAGCAATCAGCCCCAGCATTTT.